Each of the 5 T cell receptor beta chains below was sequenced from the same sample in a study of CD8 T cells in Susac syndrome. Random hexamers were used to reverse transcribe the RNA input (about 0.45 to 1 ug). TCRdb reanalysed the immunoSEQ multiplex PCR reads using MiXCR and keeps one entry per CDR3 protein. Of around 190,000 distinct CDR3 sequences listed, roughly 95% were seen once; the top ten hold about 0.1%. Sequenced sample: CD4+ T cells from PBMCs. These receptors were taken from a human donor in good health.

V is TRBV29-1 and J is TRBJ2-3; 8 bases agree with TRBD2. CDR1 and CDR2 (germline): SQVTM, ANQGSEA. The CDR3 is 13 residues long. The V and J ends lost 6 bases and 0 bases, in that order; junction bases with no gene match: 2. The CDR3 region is CSVPSGSTDTQYF. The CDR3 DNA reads TGCAGCGTACCTAGCGGGAGCACAGATACGCAGTATTTT.

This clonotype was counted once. This chain's CDR3 is CASSSPSSEKLFF. The CDR3 DNA follows: TGCGCCAGCAGCTCGCCGAGTTCTGAAAAACTGTTTTTT. The chain is built from TRBV5-1 and TRBJ1-4; D uncertain. Trimming took 3 bases from V and 7 from J, leaving 10 bases between them. The germline V gene has CDR1 SGHRS and CDR2 YFSETQ. CDR3 length: 13 amino acids.

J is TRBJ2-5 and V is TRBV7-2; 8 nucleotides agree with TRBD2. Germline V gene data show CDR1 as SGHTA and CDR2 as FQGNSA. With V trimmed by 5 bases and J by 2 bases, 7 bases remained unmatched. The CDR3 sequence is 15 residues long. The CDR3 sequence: CASSRAGVEQETQYF. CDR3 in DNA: TGTGCCAGCAGCCGAGCGGGAGTGGAGCAAGAGACCCAGTACTTC.

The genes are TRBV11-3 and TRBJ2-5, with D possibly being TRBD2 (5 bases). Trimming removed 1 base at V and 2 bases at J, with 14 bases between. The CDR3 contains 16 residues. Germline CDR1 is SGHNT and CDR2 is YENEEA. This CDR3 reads CASSLGGPAQQETQYF. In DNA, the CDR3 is TGTGCCAGCAGCTTAGGAGGGCCGGCGCAGCAAGAGACCCAGTACTTC.

As DNA, the CDR3 is TGTGCCAGCAGCTCCAGGGGGTGGGAGACCCAGTACTTC. As protein: CASSSRGWETQYF. V usage is TRBV11-2 and J usage is TRBJ2-5; TRBD1 aligns across 7 bases. Germline assignment: CDR1 SGHAT and CDR2 FQNNGV. The CDR3 loop spans 13 amino acids. The V and J ends lost 4 bases and 5 bases, in that order; junction bases with no gene match: 4.